Shown below are 9 T cell receptor beta chains from a single sample sequenced in a study of blood T cell repertoires in COVID-19. The table came from immunoSEQ multiplex PCR; TCRdb's copy has only in-frame clones and leaves some out. Of roughly 230,000 clones listed, 65% to 85% are singletons. The sample taken for sequencing was peripheral blood. These receptors were obtained from a human donor in a cohort sampled during active COVID-19.

A single count supports this clone. The gene calls are TRBV27 and TRBJ2-7, with 10 nucleotides matching TRBD1. CDR3 size: 16 residues. The trim removed 10 bases at V and 4 bases at J, leaving 16 bases unmatched. The V gene's germline CDR1 is MNHEY and CDR2 SMNVEV (reference sequence). This CDR3 reads CATSGQGPRMPYEQYF. The CDR3 bases are TGTGCCACCTCGGGACAGGGGCCCAGAATGCCGTACGAGCAGTACTTC.

The gene calls are TRBV28 and TRBJ2-1, with TRBD2 matching 7 bases. Losses at the gene ends were 6 bases for V and 3 bases for J; bases not matched to a gene: 26. Germline V gives CDR1 MDHEN, CDR2 SYDVKM. This CDR3 is built from 21 residues. The CDR3 loop reads CASSPFLSSSGGLSGYNEQFF. DNA for the CDR3: TGTGCCAGCAGCCCTTTCCTTTCATCTAGCGGTGGCTTGTCGGGCTACAATGAGCAGTTCTTC.

This clone has more than one count but fewer than ten. The chain links TRBV7-6 to TRBJ2-5; unclear D gene. Looked up from germline, CDR1 is SGHVS and CDR2 is FNYEAQ. CDR3 length: 16 residues. Trimming pared 5 bases from V and 2 bases from J, leaving 18 bases between. The CDR3 sequence: CASSKHNFQEQETQYF. The CDR3 coding sequence is TGTGCCAGCAGCAAACACAATTTCCAGGAACAAGAGACCCAGTACTTC.

The chain couples TRBV12-3 or TRBV12-4 to TRBJ2-2; D not certain. The CDR3 is made up of 12 amino acids. Trimming took 2 bases from V and 6 from J, leaving 4 bases between them. The CDR3 DNA reads TGTGCCAGCAGTTTATATTCCGGGGAGCTGTTTTTT. As protein: CASSLYSGELFF.

This clone was detected a few times. The V and J genes are TRBV18 and TRBJ1-6; tentatively, D is TRBD1 (6 bases). The CDR3 has 14 amino acids. Trimming shortened V by 2 bases and J by 8 bases, and 10 bases separated the two germline ends. CDR1 is KGHSH, CDR2 LQKENI, per germline. The CDR3 DNA reads TGTGCCAGCTCACCAAAGCGGACAGATTCACCCCTCCACTTT. Encoded protein: CASSPKRTDSPLHF. Combining the CDR3 with reference TRBV18 and TRBJ1-6 gives the whole variable domain NAGVMQNPRHLVRRRGQEARLRCSPMKGHSHVYWYRQLPEEGLKFMVYLQKENIIDESGMPKERFSAEFPKEGPSILRIQQVVRGDSAAYFCASSPKRTDSPLHFGNGTRLTVT.

The chain is built from TRBV20-1 and TRBJ2-1; a possible D gene is TRBD1 (5 bases). CDR1 and CDR2 from the germline V gene are DFQATT and SNEGSKA (reference sequence). The CDR3 consists of 10 residues. This chain's CDR3 is CRSPGNEQFF. DNA of the CDR3: TGCAGGTCTCCAGGGAATGAGCAGTTCTTC.

V usage is TRBV19 and J usage is TRBJ2-1; 13 bases are a match to TRBD2. Per the germline V gene, CDR1 is LNHDA and CDR2 is SQIVND (reference sequence). With V trimmed by 5 bases and J by 6 bases, 7 bases remained unmatched. The CDR3 is made up of 16 amino acids. The chain's CDR3 is CASSLGTSGIINEQFF. The DNA for the CDR3 is TGTGCCAGTAGTCTTGGGACTAGCGGGATTATCAATGAGCAGTTCTTC.

CDR3 DNA: TGTGCCAGCAGTTTTCCAGGGGGCTTTAATGAAAAACTGTTTTTT. As protein: CASSFPGGFNEKLFF. The chain is built from TRBV5-6 and TRBJ1-4; 8 bases are a match to TRBD1. The CDR3 consists of 15 residues. Germline CDR1 SGHDT, CDR2 YYEEEE. Trimming took 5 bases from V and 4 from J; bases not matched to a gene: 7.

The chain recombines TRBV5-1 with TRBJ2-5; 11 bases agree with TRBD1. This CDR3 has 13 residues. Germline V lookup: CDR1 SGHRS, CDR2 YFSETQ. The V and J ends lost 7 bases and 2 bases, in that order; junction bases with no gene match: 1. The CDR3 region has the DNA TGCGCCAGCGGGACAGGGGGACAAGAGACCCAGTACTTC. The encoded protein is CASGTGGQETQYF.